These 12 T cell receptor beta chains share one sample of origin, sequenced in a study of blood T cell repertoires in COVID-19. Repertoires were generated with immunoSEQ multiplex PCR, while TCRdb's copy carries only in-frame clones and drops some. The sample consists of 150,000 to 190,000 clones, 80% to 90% of them appearing once. The sequenced sample consisted of peripheral blood. Receptors were obtained from a woman in her sixties or seventies with COVID-19, enrolled during active disease.

The chain links TRBV3-1 (or the pseudogene TRBV3-2) to TRBJ2-7; D remains ambiguous. V gave up 0 bases and J gave up 3 bases, with 9 bases separating them. The CDR3 length is 14 residues. Germline V gene sequence: CDR1 LGHDT, CDR2 YNNKEL (reference sequence). The CDR3 bases are TGTGCCAGCAGCCAAGATAGCCCCCTCTACGAGCAGTACTTC. Its protein is CASSQDSPLYEQYF.

The rearrangement uses TRBV19 and TRBJ1-5, with 8 bases matching TRBD1. The V and J ends lost 6 bases and 10 bases, in that order; junction bases with no gene match: 17. The V gene's germline CDR1 is LNHDA and CDR2 SQIVND (reference sequence). The CDR3 runs 16 residues. CDR3 in amino acids: CASRYSATGARTPQHF. The CDR3, as DNA: TGTGCCAGTAGATACTCCGCGACAGGGGCACGGACCCCCCAGCATTTT.

The gene calls are TRBV19 and TRBJ2-1; 8 bases fit TRBD2. In germline, CDR1 is LNHDA, CDR2 SQIVND (reference sequence). The CDR3 loop spans 19 amino acids. After removal of 2 bases from V and 6 bases from J, the junction contained 18 bases not matched to a gene. CDR3: CASSITTGGLALPRNEQFF. CDR3 DNA: TGTGCCAGTAGTATAACTACGGGTGGACTAGCCCTTCCACGCAATGAGCAGTTCTTC.

The chain has TRBV19 and TRBJ1-2; D is uncertain. Germline CDR1 reads LNHDA; CDR2 reads SQIVND (reference sequence). V shed 5 bases and J shed 4 bases, with 14 bases lying between them. This CDR3 is built from 14 residues. The CDR3 nucleotides are TGTGCCAGTAGTTACGCCGGTACTGCCTATGGCTACACCTTC. It encodes CASSYAGTAYGYTF. Looking up the rest from reference TRBV19 and TRBJ1-2 gives the full variable domain: DGGITQSPKYLFRKEGQNVTLSCEQNLNHDAMYWYRQDPGQGLRLIYYSQIVNDFQKGDIAEGYSVSREKKESFPLTVTSAQKNPTAFYLCASSYAGTAYGYTFGSGTRLTVV.

The chain has TRBV6-1 and TRBJ2-1; 16 bases align to TRBD2. The germline V gene encodes CDR1 MNHNS and CDR2 SASEGT. The CDR3 has 20 residues. After removal of 2 bases from V and 4 bases from J, the junction contained 11 bases not matched to a gene. The CDR3 spells CASSETGLAGGQSKYNEQFF. The CDR3 DNA reads TGTGCCAGCAGTGAAACGGGACTAGCGGGAGGGCAGTCAAAGTACAATGAGCAGTTCTTC.

A word on this clone: One junction end does not reproduce the germline sequence, and a read error may be involved. V gene TRBV19 combines with J gene TRBJ2-1; D ambiguous. The CDR3 is made up of 15 amino acids. Germline CDR1 LNHDA, CDR2 SQIVND (reference sequence). The CDR3 here is CASSIPESSYNEQFF. CDR3 nucleotide sequence: TGTGCCAGCAGTATCCCTGAGAGCTCCTACAATGAGCAGTTCTTC.

The chain carries TRBV24-1 and TRBJ1-1; 7 bases align to TRBD1. The CDR3 runs 14 residues. The germline CDR1 and CDR2 sequences are KGHDR and SFDVKD. V lost 5 bases, J lost 4 bases, and 6 bases stayed unmatched. The CDR3 protein is CATSGRTGSTEAFF. The CDR3 DNA is TGTGCCACCAGTGGTAGGACAGGCAGCACTGAAGCTTTCTTT.

The chain has TRBV16 and TRBJ1-4, with TRBD1 matching 9 bases. Germline lookup yields CDR1 KGHSY and CDR2 FQNENV. The V segment lost 4 bases and the J segment 12 bases; nucleotides outside the gene matches: 6. The CDR3 has 13 amino acids. CDR3 bases: TGTGCCAGCAGCCTTGGACAGGGGAGACAACTGTTTTTT. This translates into CASSLGQGRQLFF.

The gene calls are TRBV19 and TRBJ2-6; 7 positions match TRBD1. V gave up 5 bases and J gave up 0 bases; unmatched junction bases: 10. From germline, CDR1 is LNHDA and CDR2 SQIVND (reference sequence). The CDR3 has 18 residues. Written as DNA, the CDR3 is TGTGCCAGTAGTCCATGGACAGGTCAATACTCTGGGGCCAACGTCCTGACTTTC. Protein product: CASSPWTGQYSGANVLTF.

V gene TRBV6-6 combines with J gene TRBJ1-1, with D hard to call. CDR1 is MNHNY and CDR2 is SVGAGI in the germline V gene (reference sequence). The CDR3 runs to 14 residues. Trimming stripped 3 bases from V and 0 bases from J, with 8 bases between. The CDR3 nucleotides are TGTGCCAGCAGTTATGCGGGGATGAACACTGAAGCTTTCTTT. Translating it yields CASSYAGMNTEAFF.

The CDR3 is CATSRGHLGQGSNQPQHF. CDR3 sequence (DNA): TGTGCCACCAGCAGGGGACATCTTGGACAGGGGAGCAATCAGCCCCAGCATTTT. This chain links TRBV15 with TRBJ1-5, with 9 bases aligning to TRBD1. V was clipped by 3 bases and J by 1 base; unmatched bases: 10. CDR1 LNHNV and CDR2 YYDKDF come from the germline V gene (reference sequence). There are 18 residues in the CDR3.

This rearrangement joins TRBV5-4 to TRBJ1-5, with D possibly TRBD1 on 5 matching bases. The germline gives CDR1 SGHNT, CDR2 YYREEE (reference sequence). The CDR3 is 15 amino acids. V lost 5 bases, J lost 1 base, and 13 bases lay in between. CDR3 nucleotides: TGTGCCAGCAGTTTCGGGGGGGAAAGCAATCAGCCCCAGCATTTT. Protein product: CASSFGGESNQPQHF.